This T cell receptor (beta chain) derives from a study of cytomegalovirus exposure and HLA in healthy donors. Study-wide results and limits: Indistinguishability led to the exclusion of some V segments, TRBV6-2 and TRBV6-3 included. A later analysis found TCR association rates differed by HLA locus, highest for DRB1 and lowest for HLA-C. The investigators catalogued 150 to 200 TCR beta chains as cytomegalovirus-associated.

The PCR used 60 Vbeta and 13 Jbeta primers. Assay: immunoSEQ multiplex PCR; the TCRdb copy retains only in-frame clones and omits some. The sample data list approximately 70,000 clones. About this clone: Its antigen is currently unknown.

The CDR3 totals 15 residues. Germline trimming cut 3 bases from V and 4 bases from J; bases unmatched to any gene: 6. Germline V lookup: CDR1 MDHEN, CDR2 SYDVKM. Material for sequencing was PBMCs. The chain recombines TRBV28 with TRBJ2-3, with 8 bases fitting TRBD1. The receptor was derived from a woman in her 40s in good health and CMV-seropositive. CDR3 bases: TGTGCCAGCAGTTTTTCAGGGGGCGCGGCAGATACGCAGTATTTT. Translated: CASSFSGGAADTQYF.